The clone carrying this T cell receptor beta chain was seen a few times. Its antigen is as yet unknown. The data belong to a study of CD8 T cells in ankylosing spondylitis. The CDR3 sequence is 17 residues long. CDR1 SQVTM and CDR2 ANQGSEA come from the germline V gene. The V and J ends lost 1 base and 1 base, in that order; junction bases with no gene match: 10. Study conclusions and caveats: A motif of 7 to 9 highly homologous TCR beta variants was seen as apparently characteristic of ankylosing spondylitis blood.

One entry per CDR3 protein, called by TCRdb with MiXCR from the 5' RACE reads. The sample contains over 400,000 distinct CDR3 sequences, 20% to 30% of which appear only once. J is TRBJ2-1 and V is TRBV29-1; 7 bases are a match to TRBD2. Input material: blood, either unsorted or a sorted T cell fraction (not recorded which). The TCR originated in a male donor with ankylosing spondylitis. CDR3 nucleotide sequence: TGCAGCGTTGAAGGGGAGGGCGCGGGAGTTTCCTACAATGAGCAGTTCTTC. Protein sequence: CSVEGEGAGVSYNEQFF.